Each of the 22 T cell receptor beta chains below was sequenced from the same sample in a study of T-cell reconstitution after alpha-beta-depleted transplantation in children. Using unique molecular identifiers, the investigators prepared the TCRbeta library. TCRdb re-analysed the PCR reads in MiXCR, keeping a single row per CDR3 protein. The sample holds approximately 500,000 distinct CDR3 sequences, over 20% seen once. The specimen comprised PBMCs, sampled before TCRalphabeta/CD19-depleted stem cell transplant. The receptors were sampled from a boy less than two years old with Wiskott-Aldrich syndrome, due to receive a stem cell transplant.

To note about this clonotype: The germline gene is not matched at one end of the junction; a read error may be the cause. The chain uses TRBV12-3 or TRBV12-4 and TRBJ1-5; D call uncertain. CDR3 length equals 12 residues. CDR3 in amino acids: CASSLINQLQHF. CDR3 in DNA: TGTGCCAGCAGTTTAATAAATCAGCTCCAGCATTTT.

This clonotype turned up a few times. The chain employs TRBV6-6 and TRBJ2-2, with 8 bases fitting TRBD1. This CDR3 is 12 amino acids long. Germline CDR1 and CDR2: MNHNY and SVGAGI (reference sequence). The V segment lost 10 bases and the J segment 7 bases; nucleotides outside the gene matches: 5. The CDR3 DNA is TGTGCCACAAACAGGGGGAGCGGGGAGCTGTTTTTT. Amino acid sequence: CATNRGSGELFF.

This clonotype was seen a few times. The CDR3 sequence is CASSLGLLAGVGSDTQYF. The CDR3 DNA reads as TGTGCCAGCAGCTTAGGTCTCCTAGCGGGAGTTGGCTCCGATACGCAGTATTTT. The chain uses TRBV11-2 and TRBJ2-3; 10 nucleotides line up with TRBD2. V trimming: 1 base; J trimming: 6 bases; junction bases outside the gene matches: 13. The germline V gene has CDR1 SGHAT and CDR2 FQNNGV. The CDR3 extends over 18 amino acids.

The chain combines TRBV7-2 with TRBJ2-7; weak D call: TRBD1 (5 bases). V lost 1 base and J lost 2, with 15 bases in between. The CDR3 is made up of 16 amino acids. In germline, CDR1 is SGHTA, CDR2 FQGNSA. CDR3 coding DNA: TGTGCCAGCAGCTTAGTCGCAGGGTGGCCCCCCTACGAGCAGTACTTC. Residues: CASSLVAGWPPYEQYF.

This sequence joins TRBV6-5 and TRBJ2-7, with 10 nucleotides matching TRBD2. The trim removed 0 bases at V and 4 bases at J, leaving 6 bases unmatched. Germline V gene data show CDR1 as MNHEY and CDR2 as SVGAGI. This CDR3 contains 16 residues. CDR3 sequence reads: CASSYSTLAGRYEQYF. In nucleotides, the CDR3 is TGTGCCAGCAGTTACTCGACACTAGCGGGACGATACGAGCAGTACTTC.

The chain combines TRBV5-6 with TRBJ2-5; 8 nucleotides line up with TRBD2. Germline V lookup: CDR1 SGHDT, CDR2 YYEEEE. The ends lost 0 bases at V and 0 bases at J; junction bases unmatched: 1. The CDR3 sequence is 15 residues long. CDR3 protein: CASSLGGGYQETQYF. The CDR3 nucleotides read TGTGCCAGCAGCTTGGGCGGGGGGTACCAAGAGACCCAGTACTTC.

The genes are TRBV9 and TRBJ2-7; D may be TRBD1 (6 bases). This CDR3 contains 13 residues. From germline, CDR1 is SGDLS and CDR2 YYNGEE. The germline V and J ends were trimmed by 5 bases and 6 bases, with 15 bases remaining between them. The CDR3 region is CASSQTGFREQYF. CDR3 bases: TGTGCCAGCAGTCAAACAGGGTTTCGCGAGCAGTACTTC.

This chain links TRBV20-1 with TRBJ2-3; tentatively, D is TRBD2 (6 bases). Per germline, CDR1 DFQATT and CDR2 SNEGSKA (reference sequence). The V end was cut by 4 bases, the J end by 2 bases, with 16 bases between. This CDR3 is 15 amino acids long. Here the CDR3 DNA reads TGCAGTGCTACCTCCTTGGCGGGAACCACAGATACGCAGTATTTT. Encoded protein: CSATSLAGTTDTQYF.

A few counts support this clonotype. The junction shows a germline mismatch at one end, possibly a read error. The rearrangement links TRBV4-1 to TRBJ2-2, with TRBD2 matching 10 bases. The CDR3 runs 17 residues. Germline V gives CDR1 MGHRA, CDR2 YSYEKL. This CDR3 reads CASSQDLGLANTGELFF. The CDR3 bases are TGCGCCAGCAGCCAAGATCTGGGACTAGCGAATACCGGGGAGCTGTTTTTT.

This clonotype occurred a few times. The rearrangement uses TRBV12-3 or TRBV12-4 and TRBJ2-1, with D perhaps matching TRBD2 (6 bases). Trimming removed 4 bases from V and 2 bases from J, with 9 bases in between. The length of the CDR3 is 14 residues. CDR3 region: CASSWAGPYNEQFF. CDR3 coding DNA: TGTGCCAGCAGTTGGGCGGGACCCTACAATGAGCAGTTCTTC.

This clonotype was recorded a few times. This CDR3 reads CASRSQTGTSTDTQYF. The CDR3 bases are TGTGCCAGCAGGTCCCAAACAGGGACTAGCACAGATACGCAGTATTTT. The chain has TRBV6-1 and TRBJ2-3; D is possibly TRBD1 or TRBD2 (6 bases each). Per germline, CDR1 MNHNS and CDR2 SASEGT. Trimming took 6 bases from V and 0 from J, leaving 16 bases between them. CDR3 size: 16 residues.

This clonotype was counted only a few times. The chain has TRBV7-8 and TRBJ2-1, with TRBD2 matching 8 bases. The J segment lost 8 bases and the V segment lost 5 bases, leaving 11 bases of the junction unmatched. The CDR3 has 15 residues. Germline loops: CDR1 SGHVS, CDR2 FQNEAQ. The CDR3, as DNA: TGTGCCAGCAGCCCCCCAGCGGGAGACGGACATGAGCAGTTCTTC. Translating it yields CASSPPAGDGHEQFF.

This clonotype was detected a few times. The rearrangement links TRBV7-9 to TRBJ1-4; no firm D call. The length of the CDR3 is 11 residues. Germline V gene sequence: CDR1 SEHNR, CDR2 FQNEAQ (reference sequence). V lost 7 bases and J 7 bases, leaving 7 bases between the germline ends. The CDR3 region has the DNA TGTGCCAGCACCTTTGCTGAAAAACTGTTTTTT. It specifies CASTFAEKLFF.

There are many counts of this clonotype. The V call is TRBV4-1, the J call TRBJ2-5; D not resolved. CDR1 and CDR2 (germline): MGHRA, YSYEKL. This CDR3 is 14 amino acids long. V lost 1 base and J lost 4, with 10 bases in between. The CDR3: CASSQGIWGETQYF. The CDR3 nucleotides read TGCGCCAGCAGCCAAGGAATCTGGGGAGAGACCCAGTACTTC.

The DNA of the CDR3 is TGTGCCAGTAGTATTTCTCTTTCCTCCTACGAGCAGTACTTC. This sequence encodes CASSISLSSYEQYF. This chain links TRBV19 with TRBJ2-7; D unclear. The germline gives CDR1 LNHDA, CDR2 SQIVND (reference sequence). The V and J ends lost 3 bases and 0 bases respectively, with 9 bases between them. The CDR3 is 14 residues long.

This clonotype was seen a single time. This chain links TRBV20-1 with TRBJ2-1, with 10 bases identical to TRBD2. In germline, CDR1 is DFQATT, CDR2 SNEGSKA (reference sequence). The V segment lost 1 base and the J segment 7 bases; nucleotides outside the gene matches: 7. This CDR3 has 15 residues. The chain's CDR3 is CSARVIAGGRNEQFF. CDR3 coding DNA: TGCAGTGCTAGAGTTATAGCGGGAGGAAGAAATGAGCAGTTCTTC.

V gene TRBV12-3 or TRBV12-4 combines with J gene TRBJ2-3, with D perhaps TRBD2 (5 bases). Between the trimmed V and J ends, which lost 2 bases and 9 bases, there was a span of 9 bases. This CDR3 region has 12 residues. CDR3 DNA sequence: TGTGCCAGCAGTTTATCTACGGGAACGCAGTATTTT. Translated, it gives CASSLSTGTQYF.

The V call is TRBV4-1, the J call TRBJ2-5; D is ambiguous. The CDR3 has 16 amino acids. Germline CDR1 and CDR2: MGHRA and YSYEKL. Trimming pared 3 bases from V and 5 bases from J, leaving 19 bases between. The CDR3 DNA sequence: TGCGCCAGCAGCCAGGGGTTCAGCGTAGGTACGGAGACCCAGTACTTC. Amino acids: CASSQGFSVGTETQYF.

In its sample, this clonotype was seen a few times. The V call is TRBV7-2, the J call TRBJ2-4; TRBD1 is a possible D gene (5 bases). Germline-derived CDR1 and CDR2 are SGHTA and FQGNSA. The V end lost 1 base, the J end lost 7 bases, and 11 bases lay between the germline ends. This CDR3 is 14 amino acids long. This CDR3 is CASSLEGMANIQYF. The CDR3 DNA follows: TGTGCCAGCAGCTTAGAGGGGATGGCGAACATTCAGTACTTC. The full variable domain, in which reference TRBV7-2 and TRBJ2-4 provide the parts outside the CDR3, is GAGVSQSPSNKVTEKGKDVELRCDPISGHTALYWYRQSLGQGLEFLIYFQGNSAPDKSGLPSDRFSAERTGGSVSTLTIQRTQQEDSAVYLCASSLEGMANIQYFGAGTRLSVL.

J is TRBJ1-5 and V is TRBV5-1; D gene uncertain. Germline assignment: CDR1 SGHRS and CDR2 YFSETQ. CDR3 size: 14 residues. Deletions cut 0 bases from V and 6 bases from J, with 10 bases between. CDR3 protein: CASSLEGQAQPQHF. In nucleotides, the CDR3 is TGCGCCAGCAGCTTGGAAGGGCAGGCTCAGCCCCAGCATTTT.

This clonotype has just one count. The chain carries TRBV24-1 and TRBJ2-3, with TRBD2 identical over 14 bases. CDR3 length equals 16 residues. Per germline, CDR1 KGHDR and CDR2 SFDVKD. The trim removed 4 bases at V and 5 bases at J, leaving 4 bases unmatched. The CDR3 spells CATSEGTSGSLDTQYF. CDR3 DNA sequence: TGTGCCACCAGTGAGGGGACTAGCGGGAGTCTAGATACGCAGTATTTT.

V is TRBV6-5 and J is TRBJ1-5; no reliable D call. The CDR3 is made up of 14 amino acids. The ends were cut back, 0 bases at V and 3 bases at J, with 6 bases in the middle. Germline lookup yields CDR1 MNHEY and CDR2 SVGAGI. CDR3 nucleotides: TGTGCCAGCAGTTACTCGGCGGACAATCAGCCCCAGCATTTT. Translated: CASSYSADNQPQHF.